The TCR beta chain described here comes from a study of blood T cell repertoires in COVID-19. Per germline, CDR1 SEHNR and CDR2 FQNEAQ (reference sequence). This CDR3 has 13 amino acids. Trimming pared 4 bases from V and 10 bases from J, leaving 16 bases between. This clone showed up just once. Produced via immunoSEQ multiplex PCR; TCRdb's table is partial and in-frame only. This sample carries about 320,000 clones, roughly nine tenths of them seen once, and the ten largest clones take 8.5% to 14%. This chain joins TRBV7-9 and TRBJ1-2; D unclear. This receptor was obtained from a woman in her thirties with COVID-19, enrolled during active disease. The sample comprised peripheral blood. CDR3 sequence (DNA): TGTGCCAGCAGCTCGACGGGGTTCCCTATCTACACCTTC. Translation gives CASSSTGFPIYTF.